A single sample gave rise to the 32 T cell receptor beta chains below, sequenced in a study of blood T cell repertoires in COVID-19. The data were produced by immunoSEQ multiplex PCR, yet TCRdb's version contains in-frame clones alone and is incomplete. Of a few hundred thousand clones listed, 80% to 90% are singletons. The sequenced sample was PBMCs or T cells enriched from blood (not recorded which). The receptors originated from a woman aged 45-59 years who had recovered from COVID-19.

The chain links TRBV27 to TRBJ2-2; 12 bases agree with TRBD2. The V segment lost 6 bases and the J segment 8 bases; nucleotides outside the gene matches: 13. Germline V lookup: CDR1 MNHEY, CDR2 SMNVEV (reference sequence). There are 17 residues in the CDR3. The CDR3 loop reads CASRPTSGGASSGELFF. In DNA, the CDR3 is TGTGCCAGCAGGCCGACTAGCGGGGGCGCGAGTAGTGGGGAGCTGTTTTTT.

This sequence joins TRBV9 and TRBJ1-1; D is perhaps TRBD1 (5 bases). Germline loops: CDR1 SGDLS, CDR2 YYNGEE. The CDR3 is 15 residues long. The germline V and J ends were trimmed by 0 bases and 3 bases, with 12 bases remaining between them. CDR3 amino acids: CASSVESQGYTEAFF. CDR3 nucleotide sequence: TGTGCCAGCAGCGTAGAAAGCCAGGGTTACACTGAAGCTTTCTTT.

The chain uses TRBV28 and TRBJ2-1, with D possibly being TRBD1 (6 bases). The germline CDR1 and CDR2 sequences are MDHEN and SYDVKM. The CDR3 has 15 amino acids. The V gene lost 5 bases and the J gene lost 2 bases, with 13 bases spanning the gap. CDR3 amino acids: CASSKGGAAYNEQFF. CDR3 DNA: TGTGCCAGCAGTAAAGGGGGTGCCGCCTACAATGAGCAGTTCTTC.

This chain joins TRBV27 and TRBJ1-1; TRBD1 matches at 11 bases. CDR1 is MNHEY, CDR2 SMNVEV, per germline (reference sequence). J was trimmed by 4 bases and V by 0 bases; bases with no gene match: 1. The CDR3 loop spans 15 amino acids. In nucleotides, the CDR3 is TGTGCCAGCAGTTTATCCGGGACAGGGGGCACTGAAGCTTTCTTT. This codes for CASSLSGTGGTEAFF.

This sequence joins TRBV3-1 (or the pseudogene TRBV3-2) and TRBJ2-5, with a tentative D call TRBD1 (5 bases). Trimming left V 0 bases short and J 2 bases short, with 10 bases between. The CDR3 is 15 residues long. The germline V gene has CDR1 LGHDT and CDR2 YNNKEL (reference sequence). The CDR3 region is CASSQDPRAQETQYF. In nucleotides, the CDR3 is TGTGCCAGCAGCCAAGATCCCAGGGCTCAAGAGACCCAGTACTTC.

The CDR3 here is CSAVPGGSGYEQYF. DNA for the CDR3: TGCAGCGCGGTGCCAGGGGGATCTGGTTACGAGCAGTACTTC. The gene calls are TRBV29-1 and TRBJ2-7, with 7 nucleotides matching TRBD1. The V gene end was trimmed by 7 bases and the J gene end by 4 bases; junction bases not matched to a gene: 13. The CDR3 is 14 residues long. Germline V lookup: CDR1 SQVTM, CDR2 ANQGSEA.

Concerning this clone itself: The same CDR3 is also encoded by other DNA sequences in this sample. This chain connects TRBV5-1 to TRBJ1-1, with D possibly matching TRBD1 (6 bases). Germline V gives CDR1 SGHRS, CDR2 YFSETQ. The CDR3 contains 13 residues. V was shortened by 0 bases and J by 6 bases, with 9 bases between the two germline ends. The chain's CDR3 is CASSLVAGAEAFF. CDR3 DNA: TGCGCCAGCAGCTTGGTGGCAGGGGCTGAAGCTTTCTTT. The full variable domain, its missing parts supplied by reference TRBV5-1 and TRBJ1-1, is KAGVTQTPRYLIKTRGQQVTLSCSPISGHRSVSWYQQTPGQGLQFLFEYFSETQRNKGNFPGRFSGRQFSNSRSEMNVSTLELGDSALYLCASSLVAGAEAFFGQGTRLTVV.

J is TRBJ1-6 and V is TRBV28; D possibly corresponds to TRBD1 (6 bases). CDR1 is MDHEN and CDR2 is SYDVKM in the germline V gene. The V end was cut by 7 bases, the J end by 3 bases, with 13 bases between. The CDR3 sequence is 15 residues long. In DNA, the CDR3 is TGTGCCAGCAACAATCAGGGGATCTATAATTCACCCCTCCACTTT. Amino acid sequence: CASNNQGIYNSPLHF.

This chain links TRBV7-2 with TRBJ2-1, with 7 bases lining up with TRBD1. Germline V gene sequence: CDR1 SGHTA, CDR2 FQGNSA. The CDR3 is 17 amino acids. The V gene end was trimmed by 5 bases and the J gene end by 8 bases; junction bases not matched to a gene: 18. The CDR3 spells CASSPVPGQKNSDEQFF. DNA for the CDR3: TGTGCCAGCAGCCCAGTGCCGGGACAGAAGAATAGCGATGAGCAGTTCTTC.

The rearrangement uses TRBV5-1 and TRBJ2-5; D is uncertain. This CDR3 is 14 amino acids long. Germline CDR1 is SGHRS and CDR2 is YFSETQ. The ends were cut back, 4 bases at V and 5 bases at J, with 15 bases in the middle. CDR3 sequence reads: CASSLWIAEETQYF. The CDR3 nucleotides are TGCGCCAGCAGCCTATGGATAGCCGAGGAGACCCAGTACTTC.

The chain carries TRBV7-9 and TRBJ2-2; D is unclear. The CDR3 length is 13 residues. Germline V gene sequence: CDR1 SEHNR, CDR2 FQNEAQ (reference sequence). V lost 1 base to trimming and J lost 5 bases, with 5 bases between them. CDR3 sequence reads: CASSLVRTGELFF. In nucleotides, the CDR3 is TGTGCCAGCAGCTTAGTCAGGACCGGGGAGCTGTTTTTT. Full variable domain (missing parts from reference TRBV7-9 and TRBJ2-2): DTGVSQNPRHKITKRGQNVTFRCDPISEHNRLYWYRQTLGQGPEFLTYFQNEAQLEKSRLLSDRFSAERPKGSFSTLEIQRTEQGDSAMYLCASSLVRTGELFFGEGSRLTVL.

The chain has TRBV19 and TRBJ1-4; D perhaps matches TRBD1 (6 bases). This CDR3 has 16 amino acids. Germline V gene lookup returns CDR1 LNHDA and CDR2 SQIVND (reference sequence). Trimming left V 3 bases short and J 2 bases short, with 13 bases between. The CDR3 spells CASSIPRGATNEKLFF. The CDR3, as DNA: TGTGCCAGTAGTATTCCCCGGGGGGCGACTAATGAAAAACTGTTTTTT. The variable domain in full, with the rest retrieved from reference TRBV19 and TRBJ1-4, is DGGITQSPKYLFRKEGQNVTLSCEQNLNHDAMYWYRQDPGQGLRLIYYSQIVNDFQKGDIAEGYSVSREKKESFPLTVTSAQKNPTAFYLCASSIPRGATNEKLFFGSGTQLSVL.

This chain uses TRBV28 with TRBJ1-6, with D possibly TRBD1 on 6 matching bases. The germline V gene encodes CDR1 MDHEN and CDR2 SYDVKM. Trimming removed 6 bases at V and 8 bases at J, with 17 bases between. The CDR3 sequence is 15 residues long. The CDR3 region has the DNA TGTGCCAGCAGCCTCGGGGGGGCAGGGGATTCACCCCTCCACTTT. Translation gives CASSLGGAGDSPLHF.

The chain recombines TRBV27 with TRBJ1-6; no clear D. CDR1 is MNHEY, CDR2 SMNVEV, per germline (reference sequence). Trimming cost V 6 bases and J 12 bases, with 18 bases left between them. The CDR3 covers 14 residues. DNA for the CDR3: TGTGCCAGCAGCTCGCGGGAAGTGGTTGGACCCCTCCACTTT. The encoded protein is CASSSREVVGPLHF.

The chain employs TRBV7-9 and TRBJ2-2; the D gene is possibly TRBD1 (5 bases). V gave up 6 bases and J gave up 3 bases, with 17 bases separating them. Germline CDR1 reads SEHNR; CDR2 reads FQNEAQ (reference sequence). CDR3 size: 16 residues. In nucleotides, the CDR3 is TGTGCCAGCAGTTTGGACATCATGTTCCACACCGGGGAGCTGTTTTTT. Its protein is CASSLDIMFHTGELFF.

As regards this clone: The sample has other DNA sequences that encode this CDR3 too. The CDR3 DNA is TGTGCCAGCAGCGTAGATCCCAGGGATACTGAAGCTTTCTTT. This translates into CASSVDPRDTEAFF. V is TRBV9 and J is TRBJ1-1; possible D gene TRBD1, 5 bases. V lost 0 bases, J lost 5 bases, and 11 bases lay in between. From germline, CDR1 is SGDLS and CDR2 YYNGEE. The CDR3 totals 14 residues.

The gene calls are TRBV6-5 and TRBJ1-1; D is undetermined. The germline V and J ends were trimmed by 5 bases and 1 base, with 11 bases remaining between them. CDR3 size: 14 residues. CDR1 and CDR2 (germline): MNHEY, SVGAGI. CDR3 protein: CASSHIEGNTEAFF. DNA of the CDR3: TGTGCCAGCAGTCACATTGAGGGGAACACTGAAGCTTTCTTT.

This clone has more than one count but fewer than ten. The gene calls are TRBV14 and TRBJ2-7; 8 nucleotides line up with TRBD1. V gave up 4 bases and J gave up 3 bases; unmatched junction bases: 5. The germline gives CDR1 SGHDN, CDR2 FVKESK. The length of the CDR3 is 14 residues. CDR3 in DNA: TGTGCCAGCAGCCGGACAGGGAAGAACTACGAGCAGTACTTC. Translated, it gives CASSRTGKNYEQYF.

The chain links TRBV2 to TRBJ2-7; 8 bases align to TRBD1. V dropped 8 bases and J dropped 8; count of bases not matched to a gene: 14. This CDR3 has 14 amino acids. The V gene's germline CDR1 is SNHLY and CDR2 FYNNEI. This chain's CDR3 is CASGNQDRESQQYF. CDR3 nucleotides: TGTGCCAGCGGGAACCAGGACAGGGAGTCACAGCAGTACTTC.

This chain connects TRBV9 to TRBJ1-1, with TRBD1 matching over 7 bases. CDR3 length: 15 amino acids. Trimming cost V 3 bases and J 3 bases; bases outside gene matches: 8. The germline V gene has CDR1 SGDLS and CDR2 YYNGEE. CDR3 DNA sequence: TGTGCCAGCAGCGGGGGGGACAGTTATTACACTGAAGCTTTCTTT. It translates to CASSGGDSYYTEAFF.

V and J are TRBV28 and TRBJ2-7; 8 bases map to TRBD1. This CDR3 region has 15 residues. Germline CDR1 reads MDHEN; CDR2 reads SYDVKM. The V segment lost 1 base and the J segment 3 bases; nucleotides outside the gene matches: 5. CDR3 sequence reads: CASSLLSGGGYEQYF. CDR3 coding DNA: TGTGCCAGCAGTTTATTATCAGGGGGCGGCTACGAGCAGTACTTC.

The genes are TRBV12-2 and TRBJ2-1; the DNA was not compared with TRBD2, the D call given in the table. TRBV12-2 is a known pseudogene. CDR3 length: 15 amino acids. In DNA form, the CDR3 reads TGTGCAAGTCGCCCTTGGACTAGCGGGAGTCTTGAGCAGTTCTTC. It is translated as CASRPWTSGSLEQFF.

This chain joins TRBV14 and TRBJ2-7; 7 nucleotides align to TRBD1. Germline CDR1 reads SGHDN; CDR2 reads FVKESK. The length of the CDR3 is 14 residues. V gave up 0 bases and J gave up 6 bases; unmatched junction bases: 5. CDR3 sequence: CASSQETRGSEQYF. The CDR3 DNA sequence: TGTGCCAGCAGCCAAGAAACCAGGGGGAGCGAGCAGTACTTC.

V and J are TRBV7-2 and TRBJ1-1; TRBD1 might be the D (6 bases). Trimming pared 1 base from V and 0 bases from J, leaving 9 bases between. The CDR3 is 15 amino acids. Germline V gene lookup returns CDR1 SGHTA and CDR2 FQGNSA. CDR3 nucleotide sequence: TGTGCCAGCAGCTTAGAACAGGGACTGAACACTGAAGCTTTCTTT. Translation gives CASSLEQGLNTEAFF.

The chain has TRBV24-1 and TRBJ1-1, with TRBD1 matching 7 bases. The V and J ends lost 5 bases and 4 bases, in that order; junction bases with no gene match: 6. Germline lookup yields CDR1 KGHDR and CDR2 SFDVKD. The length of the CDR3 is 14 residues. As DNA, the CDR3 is TGTGCCACCAGTGGGCAGGGGGGTACCACTGAAGCTTTCTTT. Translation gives CATSGQGGTTEAFF.

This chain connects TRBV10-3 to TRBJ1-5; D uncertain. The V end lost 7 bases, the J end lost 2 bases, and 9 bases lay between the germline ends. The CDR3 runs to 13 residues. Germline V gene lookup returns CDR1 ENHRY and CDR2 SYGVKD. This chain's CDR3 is CAITEGGNQPQHF. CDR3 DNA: TGTGCCATCACGGAGGGTGGCAATCAGCCCCAGCATTTT.

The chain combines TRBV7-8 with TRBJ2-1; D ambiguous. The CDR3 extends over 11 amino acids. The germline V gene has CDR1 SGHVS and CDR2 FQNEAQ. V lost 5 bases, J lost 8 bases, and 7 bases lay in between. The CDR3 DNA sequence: TGTGCCAGCAGCCGGAGCGATGAGCAGTTCTTC. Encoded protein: CASSRSDEQFF.

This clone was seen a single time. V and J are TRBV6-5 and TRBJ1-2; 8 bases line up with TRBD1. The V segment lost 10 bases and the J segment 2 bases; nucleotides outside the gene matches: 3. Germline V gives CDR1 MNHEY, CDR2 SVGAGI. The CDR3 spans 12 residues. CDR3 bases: TGTGCCATCCGGACAGGGAACTATGGCTACACCTTC. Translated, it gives CAIRTGNYGYTF.

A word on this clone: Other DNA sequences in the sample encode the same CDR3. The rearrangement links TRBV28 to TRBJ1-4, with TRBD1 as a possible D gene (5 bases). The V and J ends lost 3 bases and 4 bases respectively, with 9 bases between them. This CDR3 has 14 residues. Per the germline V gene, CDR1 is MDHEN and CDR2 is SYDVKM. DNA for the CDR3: TGTGCCAGCAGTTTGCAGGGCCTTAATGAAAAACTGTTTTTT. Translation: CASSLQGLNEKLFF.

The CDR3: CASSFGDSRWYF. The CDR3 DNA reads TGTGCCAGCAGCTTCGGCGACAGCCGATGGTACTTC. This chain uses TRBV5-6 with TRBJ2-5; TRBD1 might be the D (5 bases). V was trimmed by 2 bases and J by 13 bases, leaving 15 bases between them. Germline CDR1 is SGHDT and CDR2 is YYEEEE. This CDR3 is 12 amino acids long. The full variable domain, rest sourced from reference TRBV5-6 and TRBJ2-5, is DAGVTQSPTHLIKTRGQQVTLRCSPKSGHDTVSWYQQALGQGPQFIFQYYEEEERQRGNFPDRFSGHQFPNYSSELNVNALLLGDSALYLCASSFGDSRWYFGPGTRLLVL.

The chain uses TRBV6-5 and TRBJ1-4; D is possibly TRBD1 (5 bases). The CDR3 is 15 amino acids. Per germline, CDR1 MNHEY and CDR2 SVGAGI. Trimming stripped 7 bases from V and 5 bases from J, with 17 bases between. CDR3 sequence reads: CASTQIWGLNEKLFF. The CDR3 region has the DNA TGTGCCAGCACGCAGATTTGGGGCTTAAATGAAAAACTGTTTTTT.

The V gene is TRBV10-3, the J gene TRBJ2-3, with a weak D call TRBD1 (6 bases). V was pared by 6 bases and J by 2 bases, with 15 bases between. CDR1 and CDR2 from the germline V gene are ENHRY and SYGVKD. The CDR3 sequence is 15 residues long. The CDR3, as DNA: TGTGCCATCAGGAAACAGGGTGGTCACACAGATACGCAGTATTTT. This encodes CAIRKQGGHTDTQYF.